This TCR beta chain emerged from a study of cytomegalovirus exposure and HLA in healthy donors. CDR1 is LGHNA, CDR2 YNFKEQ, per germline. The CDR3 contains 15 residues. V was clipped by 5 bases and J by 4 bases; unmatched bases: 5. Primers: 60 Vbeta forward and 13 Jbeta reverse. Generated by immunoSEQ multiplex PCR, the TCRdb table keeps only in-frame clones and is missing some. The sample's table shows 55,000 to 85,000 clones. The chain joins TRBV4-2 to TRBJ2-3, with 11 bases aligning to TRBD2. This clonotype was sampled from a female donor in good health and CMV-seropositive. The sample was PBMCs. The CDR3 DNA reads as TGTGCCAGCAGCTCGACTAGCGGGGTGGCAGATACGCAGTATTTT. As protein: CASSSTSGVADTQYF.